Shown below are 17 T cell receptor beta chains from a single sample sequenced in a study of somatic mutations in cytotoxic T cells in rheumatoid arthritis. Assay used: immunoSEQ multiplex PCR; TCRdb lists only in-frame clones, some missing. The sample lists 4,000 to 5,000 clones, 72% occurring once. The sample consisted of CD8+ T cells sorted from blood. The receptor set was obtained from an adult with rheumatoid arthritis.

This chain joins TRBV4-2 and TRBJ2-7, with a weak D call TRBD2 (7 bases). This CDR3 region has 15 residues. Trimming removed 0 bases at V and 2 bases at J, with 11 bases between. CDR1 LGHNA and CDR2 YNFKEQ come from the germline V gene. The CDR3 sequence: CASSQDEGGAYEQYF. The CDR3 DNA sequence: TGTGCCAGCAGCCAAGATGAGGGGGGGGCCTACGAGCAGTACTTC.

This chain connects TRBV12-5 to TRBJ1-3; tentatively, D is TRBD1 (5 bases). Germline assignment: CDR1 LGHNT and CDR2 FRNRAP. The CDR3 runs 16 residues. Trimming pared 6 bases from V and 6 bases from J, leaving 21 bases between. The CDR3 here is CASGNPRDVEANTIYF. CDR3 bases: TGTGCTAGTGGCAACCCCCGGGACGTAGAAGCAAACACCATATATTTT.

This chain links TRBV4-1 with TRBJ1-2; a weak D match, TRBD1 (5 bases). The germline CDR1 and CDR2 sequences are MGHRA and YSYEKL. The V end lost 3 bases, the J end lost 1 base, and 9 bases lay between the germline ends. The CDR3 is made up of 14 amino acids. The CDR3 nucleotides are TGCGCCAGCAGCCAGAGGGACGGTAACTATGGCTACACCTTC. It encodes CASSQRDGNYGYTF.

The chain couples TRBV5-1 to TRBJ2-5, with D unclear. V was trimmed by 7 bases and J by 9 bases, leaving 10 bases between them. Germline CDR1 reads SGHRS; CDR2 reads YFSETQ. This CDR3 has 10 residues. The chain's CDR3 is CASGPTPQYF. The CDR3, as DNA: TGCGCCAGCGGGCCTACTCCCCAGTACTTC.

The chain is built from TRBV10-3 and TRBJ2-1; TRBD2 is a possible D gene (5 bases). Deletions cut 3 bases from V and 4 bases from J, with 13 bases between. Per the germline V gene, CDR1 is ENHRY and CDR2 is SYGVKD. The CDR3 has 15 amino acids. CDR3: CAISDVRDVYNEQFF. In DNA, the CDR3 is TGTGCCATCAGTGACGTGAGGGATGTGTACAATGAGCAGTTCTTC.

This clone was seen a few times. The V call is TRBV2, the J call TRBJ1-2; 8 nucleotides align to TRBD1. This CDR3 is built from 15 residues. The V gene's germline CDR1 is SNHLY and CDR2 FYNNEI. V lost 4 bases, J lost 6 bases, and 10 bases stayed unmatched. The CDR3 nucleotides are TGTGCCAGCAGTGGGGTTCAGGGGGCAAGGAATGGCTACACCTTC. Its protein product is CASSGVQGARNGYTF. Using reference TRBV2 and TRBJ1-2 for the parts outside the CDR3, the full variable domain is EPEVTQTPSHQVTQMGQEVILRCVPISNHLYFYWYRQILGQKVEFLVSFYNNEISEKSEIFDDQFSVERPDGSNFTLKIRSTKLEDSAMYFCASSGVQGARNGYTFGSGTRLTVV.

The CDR3 DNA is TGTGCCAGCAGCCCCGGCAGGGGAGAAGGCTACACCTTC. Protein product: CASSPGRGEGYTF. This rearrangement joins TRBV5-4 to TRBJ1-2; D perhaps matches TRBD1 (6 bases). Trimming took 4 bases from V and 8 from J, leaving 15 bases between them. Per the germline V gene, CDR1 is SGHNT and CDR2 is YYREEE (reference sequence). This CDR3 region has 13 residues.

This clone was picked up one time. This chain connects TRBV9 to TRBJ2-3; 10 positions match TRBD2. Looked up from germline, CDR1 is SGDLS and CDR2 is YYNGEE. V dropped 4 bases and J dropped 4; count of bases not matched to a gene: 9. The CDR3 is 16 residues long. The CDR3 reads CASSPRSGGASDTQYF. In DNA form, the CDR3 reads TGTGCCAGCAGCCCACGCAGCGGGGGGGCTTCAGATACGCAGTATTTT.

This chain joins TRBV2 and TRBJ2-5; 10 positions agree with TRBD2. J was trimmed by 0 bases and V by 6 bases; bases with no gene match: 4. The CDR3 has 15 amino acids. The germline CDR1 and CDR2 sequences are SNHLY and FYNNEI. CDR3 residues: CASRERGGNQETQYF. CDR3 DNA sequence: TGTGCCAGCAGAGAGCGGGGGGGGAACCAAGAGACCCAGTACTTC.

This clone was found a few times. The chain has TRBV11-2 and TRBJ1-1; TRBD1 matches 7 bases. The trim removed 5 bases at V and 4 bases at J, leaving 13 bases unmatched. Germline CDR1 is SGHAT and CDR2 is FQNNGV. The CDR3 has 16 residues. The CDR3 DNA follows: TGTGCCAGCAGCCTCGGACAGGCGGGTGGGGGCACTGAAGCTTTCTTT. Protein: CASSLGQAGGGTEAFF.

V is TRBV14 and J is TRBJ2-1, with unresolved D. Germline V gives CDR1 SGHDN, CDR2 FVKESK. Deletions cut 1 base from V and 8 bases from J, with 15 bases between. The CDR3 covers 15 residues. CDR3 bases: TGTGCCAGCAGCCAAGTAGGGCAAGGGAAGGATGAGCAGTTCTTC. Translation: CASSQVGQGKDEQFF.

V gene TRBV7-6 combines with J gene TRBJ1-4, with D possibly matching TRBD1 (6 bases). CDR1 and CDR2 (germline): SGHVS, FNYEAQ. Trimming removed 5 bases at V and 5 bases at J, with 12 bases between. CDR3 length: 14 residues. The DNA of the CDR3 is TGTGCCAGCAGCGGAGGACAGTCCAATGAAAAACTGTTTTTT. Translating gives CASSGGQSNEKLFF.

The gene calls are TRBV5-1 and TRBJ2-1; D may be TRBD2 (7 bases). The V gene lost 5 bases and the J gene lost 6 bases, with 12 bases spanning the gap. The CDR3 is 13 residues long. Germline CDR1 is SGHRS and CDR2 is YFSETQ. The CDR3 nucleotides are TGCGCCAGCAGTCGGGGGGCCTCCAATGAGCAGTTCTTC. Protein: CASSRGASNEQFF.

This chain links TRBV4-2 with TRBJ1-2; D gene ambiguous. V lost 1 base, J lost 6 bases, and 12 bases lay in between. CDR1 and CDR2 from the germline V gene are LGHNA and YNFKEQ. CDR3 length equals 14 residues. The CDR3 loop is CASSQGRSTDGYTF. As DNA, the CDR3 is TGTGCCAGCAGCCAAGGGCGTAGCACGGATGGCTACACCTTC.

This clone has only a few counts. This chain joins TRBV11-3 and TRBJ2-3, with 8 nucleotides matching TRBD2. CDR3 length: 16 residues. The ends lost 1 base at V and 2 bases at J; junction bases unmatched: 5. The germline V gene encodes CDR1 SGHNT and CDR2 YENEEA. The CDR3 sequence: CASSLGRGAHTDTQYF. The CDR3, as DNA: TGTGCCAGCAGCTTAGGGCGGGGGGCCCACACAGATACGCAGTATTTT. The complete variable domain, with remaining parts taken from reference TRBV11-3 and TRBJ2-3, reads EAGVVQSPRYKIIEKKQPVAFWCNPISGHNTLYWYLQNLGQGPELLIRYENEEAVDDSQLPKDRFSAERLKGVDSTLKIQPAELGDSAVYLCASSLGRGAHTDTQYFGPGTRLTVL.

The chain combines TRBV7-3 with TRBJ2-2, with D perhaps matching TRBD1 or TRBD2 (5 bases each). The ends were cut back, 5 bases at V and 3 bases at J, with 16 bases in the middle. Germline-derived CDR1 and CDR2 are SGHTA and FQGTGA. The CDR3 runs 16 residues. CDR3 DNA sequence: TGTGCCAGCAGCCCAGATAGGGGAGAAGACACCGGGGAGCTGTTTTTT. It yields the protein CASSPDRGEDTGELFF.

The chain is built from TRBV19 and TRBJ1-6, with a possible D match to TRBD1 (5 bases). V was pared by 6 bases and J by 10 bases, with 16 bases between. The length of the CDR3 is 14 residues. In germline, CDR1 is LNHDA, CDR2 SQIVND (reference sequence). CDR3 bases: TGTGCCAGTAGATGGGGGACGGGGGGGTCACCCCTCCACTTT. This sequence encodes CASRWGTGGSPLHF. Drawing the rest from reference TRBV19 and TRBJ1-6, the complete variable domain is DGGITQSPKYLFRKEGQNVTLSCEQNLNHDAMYWYRQDPGQGLRLIYYSQIVNDFQKGDIAEGYSVSREKKESFPLTVTSAQKNPTAFYLCASRWGTGGSPLHFGNGTRLTVT.